This is a list of T cell receptor beta chains from one sample in a study of cytomegalovirus exposure and HLA in healthy donors. Clones were sequenced by immunoSEQ multiplex PCR, and TCRdb holds only the in-frame ones, with some missing. In the table there are 110,000 to 150,000 clones, approximately 91% of which are singletons. The sample was PBMCs. The origin of the receptors is a man aged 18 to 30 in good health and CMV-seronegative. Each CDR3 is given with its conserved first and last residue. D genes are given only for firm matches. Size is omitted from some rows. Given values are once, few, many or a class for expanded clones.

V	J	D	size	CDR3	DNA
TRBV29-1	TRBJ1-1	TRBD1	.	CSTDGATGTSEAFF	TGCAGCACTGATGGCGCGACAGGGACTAGTGAAGCTTTCTTT
TRBV27	TRBJ1-2	TRBD1	.	CASSPPGGVESYTF	TGTGCCAGCAGTCCCCCAGGGGGCGTGGAGAGCTACACCTTC
TRBV5-1	TRBJ1-2	TRBD1	.	CASSPGTGPSNYGYTF	TGCGCCAGCAGCCCCGGGACAGGGCCTTCTAACTATGGCTACACCTTC
TRBV5-1	TRBJ2-5	TRBD2	.	CASSLLGGGETQYF	TGCGCCAGCAGCTTGCTCGGCGGGGGAGAGACCCAGTACTTC
TRBV4-1	TRBJ1-1	.	.	CASSHRGQGPTEAFF	TGCGCCAGCAGCCACCGAGGGCAGGGGCCCACTGAAGCTTTCTTT
TRBV27	TRBJ1-2	.	.	CASSDRQSMDGYTF	TGTGCCAGCAGTGACCGACAGTCCATGGATGGCTACACCTTC
TRBV5-4	TRBJ2-7	.	.	CASSLEEYEQYF	TGTGCCAGCAGCTTGGAGGAGTACGAGCAGTACTTC
TRBV11-3	TRBJ2-6	TRBD1	.	CASSLTGGFSGANVLTF	TGTGCCAGCAGCTTGACAGGGGGTTTCTCTGGGGCCAACGTCCTGACTTTC
TRBV19	TRBJ2-1	TRBD1	.	CASKSWTGSSYNEQFF	TGTGCCAGTAAATCATGGACAGGGAGCTCCTACAATGAGCAGTTCTTC
TRBV6-1	TRBJ2-1	TRBD1	.	CASSNRDRADNEQFF	TGTGCCAGCAGTAACCGGGACAGGGCTGACAATGAGCAGTTCTTC
TRBV20-1	TRBJ1-1	.	.	CSARGLYFF	TGCAGTGCTAGGGGACTGTATTTCTTT
TRBV2	TRBJ1-4	TRBD1	.	CASSELGTATNEKLFF	TGTGCCAGCAGCGAACTTGGGACAGCAACTAATGAAAAACTGTTTTTT
TRBV9	TRBJ2-2	TRBD2	.	CASSATSGANTGELFF	TGTGCCAGCAGCGCCACTAGCGGAGCGAACACCGGGGAGCTGTTTTTT
TRBV27	TRBJ1-1	.	.	CASSDPGMNTEAFF	TGTGCCAGCAGTGATCCAGGGATGAACACTGAAGCTTTCTTT
TRBV19	TRBJ1-2	.	.	CASSPGGNNYGYTF	TGTGCCAGTAGTCCGGGGGGTAACAACTATGGCTACACCTTC
TRBV11-3	TRBJ2-5	.	.	CASRFGSSSPTQYF	TGTGCCAGCAGGTTTGGGTCTAGCAGCCCGACCCAGTACTTC
TRBV6-5	TRBJ1-5	.	.	CASRDGVRDQPQHF	TGTGCCAGCCGGGATGGGGTCAGAGATCAGCCCCAGCATTTT
TRBV13	TRBJ1-2	TRBD1	.	CASSARDRAPPRDGYTF	TGTGCCAGCAGCGCTCGGGACAGGGCGCCCCCCAGAGATGGCTACACCTTC
TRBV27	TRBJ2-2	TRBD1	.	CASSSTGGGTGELFF	TGTGCCAGCAGTTCCACAGGGGGCGGAACCGGGGAGCTGTTTTTT
TRBV7-9	TRBJ1-1	.	.	CASSRRVDTEAFF	TGTGCCAGCAGCCGCAGGGTCGACACTGAAGCTTTCTTT
TRBV5-5	TRBJ2-3	.	.	CASTGHTAVTDTQYF	TGTGCCAGCACGGGACACACCGCTGTAACAGATACGCAGTATTTT
TRBV7-3	TRBJ2-1	.	.	CASSPRQIGGYNEQFF	TGTGCCAGCAGCCCCAGACAGATCGGGGGTTACAATGAGCAGTTCTTC
TRBV11-2	TRBJ2-4	.	once	CASSLPVVAKNIQYF	TGTGCCAGCAGCTTACCCGTTGTTGCCAAAAACATTCAGTACTTC
TRBV10-2	TRBJ1-2	TRBD1	.	CASSSTGGNGYTF	TGCGCCAGCAGTTCAACAGGGGGGAATGGCTACACCTTC
TRBV30	TRBJ1-3	.	.	CAWKAGFSGNTIYF	TGTGCCTGGAAGGCAGGGTTTTCTGGAAACACCATATATTTT
TRBV13	TRBJ1-1	TRBD1	.	CASSPDRGRISTEAFF	TGTGCCAGCAGCCCGGATAGGGGGCGAATTTCCACTGAAGCTTTCTTT
TRBV18	TRBJ2-3	.	.	CASSREGILTSTDTQYF	TGTGCCAGCTCCCGGGAAGGGATCTTAACTAGCACAGATACGCAGTATTTT
TRBV2	TRBJ1-5	TRBD1	.	CASSEGTGHQPQHF	TGTGCCAGCAGTGAAGGGACAGGGCATCAGCCCCAGCATTTT
TRBV11-2	TRBJ2-2	.	.	CASSFGGSTGELFF	TGTGCCAGCAGCTTTGGGGGCAGCACCGGGGAGCTGTTTTTT
TRBV7-9	TRBJ2-1	TRBD2	.	CASSTSGRRDEQFF	TGTGCCAGCAGCACTAGCGGGCGTAGGGATGAGCAGTTCTTC
TRBV7-8	TRBJ1-1	.	few	CASSLAAPMNTEAFF	TGTGCCAGCAGCTTAGCAGCGCCTATGAACACTGAAGCTTTCTTT
TRBV5-8	TRBJ1-5	.	.	CASSLYSNQPQHF	TGTGCCAGCAGCTTATATAGCAATCAGCCCCAGCATTTT
TRBV7-9	TRBJ1-5	TRBD1	once	CASSLGGGQGSNQPQHF	TGTGCCAGCAGCTTAGGGGGCGGACAGGGGAGCAATCAGCCCCAGCATTTT
TRBV6-5	TRBJ2-2	.	.	CASSYLRSANTGELFF	TGTGCCAGCAGCTACCTTCGGAGTGCGAACACCGGGGAGCTGTTTTTT
TRBV6-5	TRBJ2-1	TRBD2	.	CASSYGRGGAYEQFF	TGTGCCAGCAGTTACGGACGCGGGGGGGCCTATGAGCAGTTCTTC
TRBV11-3	TRBJ2-2	TRBD2	.	CASSFGEGPSGELFF	TGTGCCAGCAGCTTCGGGGAGGGCCCATCCGGGGAGCTGTTTTTT
TRBV5-1	TRBJ2-2	TRBD1	.	CASRAGTAGELFF	TGCGCCAGCAGGGCCGGGACAGCCGGGGAGCTGTTTTTT
TRBV19	TRBJ1-2	.	few	CASSIVGSNYGYTF	TGTGCCAGTAGTATAGTTGGCAGTAACTATGGCTACACCTTC
TRBV30	TRBJ2-5	.	.	CAWSVRPRETQYF	TGTGCCTGGAGTGTACGACCTAGAGAGACCCAGTACTTC
TRBV28	TRBJ1-2	TRBD1	.	CASSLTGGNRYGYTF	TGTGCCAGCAGCTTGACAGGGGGTAATAGATATGGCTACACCTTC
TRBV27	TRBJ1-5	.	.	CASWPRVFSNQPQHF	TGTGCCAGCTGGCCCAGGGTTTTTAGCAATCAGCCCCAGCATTTT
TRBV5-4	TRBJ1-1	.	.	CASSLASGAEAFF	TGTGCCAGCAGCCTGGCCTCCGGGGCTGAAGCTTTCTTT
TRBV18	TRBJ1-3	.	.	CASSPRSRLASGNTIYF	TGTGCCAGCTCACCACGTTCCAGGTTGGCCTCTGGAAACACCATATATTTT
TRBV7-6	TRBJ2-1	TRBD2	.	CASSLGQGLAGSNEQFF	TGTGCCAGCAGCTTAGGCCAGGGACTAGCGGGCTCCAATGAGCAGTTCTTC
TRBV5-1	TRBJ2-1	TRBD2	.	CASSVPSGGIYNEQFF	TGCGCCAGCAGCGTCCCTAGCGGGGGAATTTACAATGAGCAGTTCTTC
TRBV13	TRBJ2-1	TRBD2	.	CASSFVTSGTNYNEQFF	TGTGCCAGCAGCTTTGTAACTTCCGGGACTAACTACAATGAGCAGTTCTTC
TRBV9	TRBJ2-7	TRBD1	.	CASSRTGLGEQYF	TGTGCCAGCAGCCGGACAGGGTTGGGCGAGCAGTACTTC
TRBV9	TRBJ2-2	.	.	CASSVMTNTGELFF	TGTGCCAGCAGCGTCATGACTAACACCGGGGAGCTGTTTTTT
TRBV10-3	TRBJ2-3	.	.	CAIRPLGSGSTDTQYF	TGTGCCATCAGGCCACTGGGGAGCGGCAGCACAGATACGCAGTATTTT
TRBV6-5	TRBJ1-2	.	.	CASSLTGPYGYTF	TGTGCCAGCAGTTTGACAGGTCCCTATGGCTACACCTTC
TRBV10-1	TRBJ2-3	TRBD1	.	CASSREKGTASTDTQYF	TGCGCCAGCAGTCGGGAAAAAGGGACAGCTAGCACAGATACGCAGTATTTT
TRBV5-1	TRBJ2-3	.	.	CASSSDRPSTDTQYF	TGCGCCAGCAGCTCTGACAGGCCTAGCACAGATACGCAGTATTTT
TRBV18	TRBJ2-5	TRBD2	once	CASSPSFTSGKETQYF	TGTGCCAGCTCACCATCGTTCACTAGCGGGAAGGAGACCCAGTACTTC
TRBV28	TRBJ1-1	.	.	CASSYRNTEAFF	TGTGCCAGCAGTTATAGGAACACTGAAGCTTTCTTT
TRBV7-3	TRBJ1-4	TRBD1	.	CASSPDGTGDEKLFF	TGTGCCAGCAGCCCCGACGGGACAGGGGACGAAAAACTGTTTTTT
TRBV15	TRBJ2-1	TRBD1	few	CATNRDRGPDEQFF	TGTGCCACCAACCGGGACAGGGGGCCCGATGAGCAGTTCTTC
TRBV19	TRBJ1-5	TRBD1	.	CASSTPGQGSQPQHF	TGTGCCAGTAGTACACCGGGACAGGGGTCGCAGCCCCAGCATTTT
TRBV5-1	TRBJ1-2	TRBD1	many	CASSMGQGARGYTF	TGCGCCAGCAGCATGGGCCAGGGGGCGCGGGGCTACACCTTC
TRBV7-9	TRBJ2-1	.	.	CAASPGLSTDNEQFF	TGTGCCGCAAGCCCGGGACTCAGTACAGACAATGAGCAGTTCTTC
TRBV7-3	TRBJ1-1	TRBD1	.	CASSLTGTAMNTEAFF	TGTGCCAGCAGCCTTACCGGGACAGCTATGAACACTGAAGCTTTCTTT